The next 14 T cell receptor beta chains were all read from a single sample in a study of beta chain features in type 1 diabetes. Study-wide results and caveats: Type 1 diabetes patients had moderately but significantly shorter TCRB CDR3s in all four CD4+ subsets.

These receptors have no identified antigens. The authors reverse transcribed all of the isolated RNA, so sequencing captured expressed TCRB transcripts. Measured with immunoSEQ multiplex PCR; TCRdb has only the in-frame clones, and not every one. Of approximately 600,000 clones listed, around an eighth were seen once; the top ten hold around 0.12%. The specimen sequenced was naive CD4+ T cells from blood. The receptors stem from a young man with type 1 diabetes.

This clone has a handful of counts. The CDR3 spells CSVAMASPGTEAFF. The CDR3, as DNA: TGCAGCGTTGCTATGGCGTCCCCGGGCACTGAAGCTTTCTTT. This chain links TRBV29-1 with TRBJ1-1; no clear D gene. This CDR3 is built from 14 residues. V dropped 4 bases and J dropped 4 bases, with 16 bases sitting between them. CDR1 and CDR2 from the germline V gene are SQVTM and ANQGSEA.

CDR3 in amino acids: CAVRLSSYEQYF. Here the CDR3 DNA reads TGTGCCGTCCGGTTGAGCTCCTACGAGCAGTACTTC. The chain recombines TRBV10-3 with TRBJ2-7; no definite D call. Germline-derived CDR1 and CDR2 are ENHRY and SYGVKD. The CDR3 sequence is 12 residues long. The germline V and J ends were trimmed by 11 bases and 0 bases, with 11 bases remaining between them.

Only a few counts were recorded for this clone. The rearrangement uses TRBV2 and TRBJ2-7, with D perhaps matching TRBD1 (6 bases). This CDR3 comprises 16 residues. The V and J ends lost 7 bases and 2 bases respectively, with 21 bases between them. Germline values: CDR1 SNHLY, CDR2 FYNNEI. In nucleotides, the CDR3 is TGTGCCAGCAAATACGACGGGACACCGTATCCCTACGAGCAGTACTTC. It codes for CASKYDGTPYPYEQYF.

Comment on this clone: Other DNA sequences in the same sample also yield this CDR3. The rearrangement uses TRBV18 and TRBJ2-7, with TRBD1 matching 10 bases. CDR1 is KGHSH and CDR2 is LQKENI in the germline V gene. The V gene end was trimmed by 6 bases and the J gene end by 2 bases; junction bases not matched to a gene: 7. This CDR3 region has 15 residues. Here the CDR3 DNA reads TGTGCCAGCTCGATCCCGGGACAGGGGACCTACGAGCAGTACTTC. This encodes CASSIPGQGTYEQYF. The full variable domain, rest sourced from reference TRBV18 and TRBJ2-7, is NAGVMQNPRHLVRRRGQEARLRCSPMKGHSHVYWYRQLPEEGLKFMVYLQKENIIDESGMPKERFSAEFPKEGPSILRIQQVVRGDSAAYFCASSIPGQGTYEQYFGPGTRLTVT.

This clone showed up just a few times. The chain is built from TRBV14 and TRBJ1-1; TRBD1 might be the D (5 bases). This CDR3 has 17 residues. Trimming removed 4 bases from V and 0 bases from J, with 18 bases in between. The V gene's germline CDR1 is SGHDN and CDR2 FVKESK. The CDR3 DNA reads TGTGCCAGCAGCCCACCCCCCTGGGGGGGATTGAACACTGAAGCTTTCTTT. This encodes CASSPPPWGGLNTEAFF.

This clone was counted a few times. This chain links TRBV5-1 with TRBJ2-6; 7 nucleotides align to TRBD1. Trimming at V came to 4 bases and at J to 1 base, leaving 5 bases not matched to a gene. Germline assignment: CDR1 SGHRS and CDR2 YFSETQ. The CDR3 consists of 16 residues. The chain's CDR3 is CASSVTTGSGANVLTF. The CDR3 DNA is TGCGCCAGCAGCGTAACGACAGGGTCTGGGGCCAACGTCCTGACTTTC.

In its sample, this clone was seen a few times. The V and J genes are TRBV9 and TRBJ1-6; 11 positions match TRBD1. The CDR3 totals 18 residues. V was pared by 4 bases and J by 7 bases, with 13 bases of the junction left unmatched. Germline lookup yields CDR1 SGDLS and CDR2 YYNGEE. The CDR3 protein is CASSSQGTGTGGNSPLHF. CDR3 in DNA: TGTGCCAGCAGCTCACAAGGAACCGGGACAGGGGGAAATTCACCCCTCCACTTT.

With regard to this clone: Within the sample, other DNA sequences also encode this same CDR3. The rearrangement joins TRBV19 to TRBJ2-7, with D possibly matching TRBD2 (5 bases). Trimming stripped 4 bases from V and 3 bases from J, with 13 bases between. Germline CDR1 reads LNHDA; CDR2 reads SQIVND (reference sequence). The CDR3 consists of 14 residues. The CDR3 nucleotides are TGTGCCAGTAGTAGTCAAGTGGGGAGCTACGAGCAGTACTTC. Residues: CASSSQVGSYEQYF.

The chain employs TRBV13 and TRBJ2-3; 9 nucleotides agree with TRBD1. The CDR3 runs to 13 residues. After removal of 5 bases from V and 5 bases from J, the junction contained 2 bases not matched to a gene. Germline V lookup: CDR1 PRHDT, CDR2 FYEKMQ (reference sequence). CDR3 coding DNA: TGTGCCAGCAGCCCGACAGGGGGAGATACGCAGTATTTT. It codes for CASSPTGGDTQYF.

The CDR3 protein is CSVERLAGGTDTQYF. The CDR3 DNA reads as TGCAGCGTTGAAAGGCTAGCGGGGGGCACAGATACGCAGTATTTT. V usage is TRBV29-1 and J usage is TRBJ2-3, with 10 bases matching TRBD2. In germline, CDR1 is SQVTM, CDR2 ANQGSEA. The ends lost 2 bases at V and 1 base at J; junction bases unmatched: 3. This CDR3 is 15 amino acids long.

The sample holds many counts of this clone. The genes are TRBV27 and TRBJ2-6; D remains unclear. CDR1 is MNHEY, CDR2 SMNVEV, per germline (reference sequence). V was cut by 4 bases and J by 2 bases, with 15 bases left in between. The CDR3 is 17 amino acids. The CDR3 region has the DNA TGTGCCAGCAGTTCCCCTCGAACCGTGGCTGGGGCCAACGTCCTGACTTTC. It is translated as CASSSPRTVAGANVLTF.

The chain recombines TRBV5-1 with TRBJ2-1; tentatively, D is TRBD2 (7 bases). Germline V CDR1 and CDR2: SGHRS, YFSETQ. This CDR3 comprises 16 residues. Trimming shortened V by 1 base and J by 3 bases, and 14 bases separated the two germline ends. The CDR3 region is CASSLLLGGLYNEQFF. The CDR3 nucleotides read TGCGCCAGCAGCTTGCTCCTCGGGGGGCTCTACAATGAGCAGTTCTTC.

The CDR3 DNA sequence: TGTGCCAGCACCTTTACCCTAACCGCAGGGGTCGAGCAGTACTTC. It yields the protein CASTFTLTAGVEQYF. V usage is TRBV11-2 and J usage is TRBJ2-7; possibly TRBD1 for D (6 bases). CDR1 is SGHAT and CDR2 is FQNNGV in the germline V gene. There are 15 residues in the CDR3. Trimming left V 7 bases short and J 6 bases short, with 22 bases between.

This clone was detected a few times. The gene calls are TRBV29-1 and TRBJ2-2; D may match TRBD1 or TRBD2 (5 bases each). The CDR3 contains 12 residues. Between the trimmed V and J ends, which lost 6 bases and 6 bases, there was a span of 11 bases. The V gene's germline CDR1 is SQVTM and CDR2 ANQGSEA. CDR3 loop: CSVLGTAGELFF. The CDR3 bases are TGCAGCGTACTCGGGACCGCCGGGGAGCTGTTTTTT.